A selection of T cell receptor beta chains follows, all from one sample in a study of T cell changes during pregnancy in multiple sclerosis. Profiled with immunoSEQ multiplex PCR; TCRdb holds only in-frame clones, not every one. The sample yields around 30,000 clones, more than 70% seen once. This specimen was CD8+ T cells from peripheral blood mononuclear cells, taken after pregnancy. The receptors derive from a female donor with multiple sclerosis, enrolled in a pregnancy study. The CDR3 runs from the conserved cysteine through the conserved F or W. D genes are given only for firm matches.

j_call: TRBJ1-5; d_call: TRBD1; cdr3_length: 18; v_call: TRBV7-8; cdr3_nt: TGTGCCACCAGGTGGACAGGGCGCAATCTCGTGAGCAATCAGCCCCAGCATTTT; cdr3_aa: CATRWTGRNLVSNQPQHF
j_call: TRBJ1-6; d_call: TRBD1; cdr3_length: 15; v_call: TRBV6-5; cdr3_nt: TGTGCCAGCAGCCTACAGGGGTGGGATAATTCACCCCTCCACTTT; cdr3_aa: CASSLQGWDNSPLHF
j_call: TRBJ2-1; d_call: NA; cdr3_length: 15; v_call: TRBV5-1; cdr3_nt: TGCGCCAGCAGCTTGGACAGGGCGAGCTACAATGAGCAGTTCTTC; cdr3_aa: CASSLDRASYNEQFF
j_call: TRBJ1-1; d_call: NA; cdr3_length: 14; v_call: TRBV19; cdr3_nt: TGTGCCAGTAGTCCGCGACATAGTCGCACTGAAGCTTTCTTT; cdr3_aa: CASSPRHSRTEAFF
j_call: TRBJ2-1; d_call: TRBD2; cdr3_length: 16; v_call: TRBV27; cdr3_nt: TGTGCCAGCAGTTTATCGAAGCCTAGCGGGGGCGATGAGCAGTTCTTC; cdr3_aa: CASSLSKPSGGDEQFF
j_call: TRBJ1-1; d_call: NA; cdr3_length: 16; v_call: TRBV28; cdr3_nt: TGTGCCAGCAGTTTAGAGGGCAGCGCCGCACTCCCAGAAGCTTTCTTT; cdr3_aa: CASSLEGSAALPEAFF
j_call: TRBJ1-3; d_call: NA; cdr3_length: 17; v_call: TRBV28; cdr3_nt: TGTGCCAGCAGGCCCCTCCGGGTCCAACTCTCTGGAAACACCATATATTTT; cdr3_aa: CASRPLRVQLSGNTIYF
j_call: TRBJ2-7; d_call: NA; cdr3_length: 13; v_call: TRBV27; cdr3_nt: TGTGCCACCCGGGGGGCACCTACCTACGAGCAGTACTTC; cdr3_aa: CATRGAPTYEQYF
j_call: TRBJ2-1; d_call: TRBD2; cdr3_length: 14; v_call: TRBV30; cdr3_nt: TGTGCCTGGAGTGTACGGGGGGGGGCGCTTGGGCAGTTCTTC; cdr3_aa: CAWSVRGGALGQFF
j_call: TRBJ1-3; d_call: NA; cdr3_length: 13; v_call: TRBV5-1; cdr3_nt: TGCGCCAGCAGCTTGCACTCTGGAAACACCATATATTTT; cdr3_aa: CASSLHSGNTIYF
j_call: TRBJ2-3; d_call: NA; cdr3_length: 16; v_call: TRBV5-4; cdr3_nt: TGTGCCAGCACCCACCACTCTACGGGGGACACAGATACGCAGTATTTT; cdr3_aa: CASTHHSTGDTDTQYF
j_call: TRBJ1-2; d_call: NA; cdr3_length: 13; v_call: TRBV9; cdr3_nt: TGTGCCAGCAGCGTAGGCAGGGACTATGGCTACACCTTC; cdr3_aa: CASSVGRDYGYTF
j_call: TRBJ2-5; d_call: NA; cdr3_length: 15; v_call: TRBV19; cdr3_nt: TGTGCCAGTAGCAGGGGTACCCTGGAAACAGAGACCCAGTACTTC; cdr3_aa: CASSRGTLETETQYF
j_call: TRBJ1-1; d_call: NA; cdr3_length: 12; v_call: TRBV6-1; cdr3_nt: TGTGCCAGCAGTGTGTGGACACTCGAAGCTTTCTTT; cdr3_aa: CASSVWTLEAFF
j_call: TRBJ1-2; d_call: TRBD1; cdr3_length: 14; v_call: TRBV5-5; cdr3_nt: TGTGCCAGCAGCTCGGACAGGGGGCTTTATGGCTACACCTTC; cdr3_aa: CASSSDRGLYGYTF